This is a list of T cell receptor beta chains from one sample in a study of beta chain features in type 1 diabetes. TCRdb keeps only in-frame clones here, not all; method: immunoSEQ multiplex PCR. The table lists about 240,000 clones, approximately 15% of them singletons, with about 0.018% in the top ten. The specimen sequenced was naive CD4+ T cells from blood. These receptors all come from a man aged 25-45 years with type 1 diabetes. Each CDR3 is given with its conserved first and last residue. A D gene is named only where the DNA matches it firmly. Clone size is stated in some rows and not others, as once, few, many or a class when expanded.

v_call	cdr3_length	clone_size	j_call	d_call	cdr3_aa	cdr3_nt
TRBV18	15	-	TRBJ2-3	-	CASSFPPGLTDTQYF	TGTGCCAGCTCATTCCCACCGGGACTGACAGATACGCAGTATTTT
TRBV9	15	few	TRBJ2-3	TRBD1	CASSPDRGQTDTQYF	TGTGCCAGCAGCCCGGACAGGGGGCAGACAGATACGCAGTATTTT
TRBV15	12	few	TRBJ2-7	-	CATSTTGYEQYF	TGTGCCACCAGCACCACAGGGTACGAGCAGTACTTC
TRBV19	14	few	TRBJ1-1	TRBD1	CASIGTGENTEAFF	TGTGCCAGTATCGGGACAGGAGAGAACACTGAAGCTTTCTTT
TRBV13	16	few	TRBJ2-3	-	CASSHTLAAGTDTQYF	TGTGCCAGCAGCCACACACTAGCTGCGGGCACAGATACGCAGTATTTT
TRBV4-1	13	-	TRBJ1-1	-	CASSQRRQGEAFF	TGCGCCAGCAGCCAACGGCGCCAGGGGGAAGCTTTCTTT
TRBV25-1	14	few	TRBJ1-2	-	CASSLGAVNYGYTF	TGTGCCAGCAGTTTAGGGGCAGTTAACTATGGCTACACCTTC
TRBV6-5	13	few	TRBJ2-5	TRBD1	CASSLRTGETQYF	TGTGCCAGCAGTCTAAGGACAGGGGAGACCCAGTACTTC
TRBV11-2	13	few	TRBJ2-7	-	CASSLDRAGEQYF	TGTGCCAGCAGCTTAGACAGGGCCGGCGAGCAGTACTTC
TRBV12-5	13	few	TRBJ2-5	-	CASGLPGGETQYF	TGTGCTAGTGGTTTGCCCGGGGGAGAGACCCAGTACTTC
TRBV5-6	13	-	TRBJ2-5	TRBD2	CASSSTSWETQYF	TGTGCCAGCAGCTCGACTAGCTGGGAGACCCAGTACTTC
TRBV5-1	13	few	TRBJ1-2	TRBD1	CASSRDRDYGYTF	TGCGCCAGCAGCCGAGACAGGGACTATGGCTACACCTTC
TRBV4-2	14	few	TRBJ2-3	-	CASSQPSSTDTQYF	TGTGCCAGCAGCCAACCTTCCAGCACAGATACGCAGTATTTT
TRBV11-2	15	-	TRBJ1-6	-	CASSLWERGNSPLHF	TGTGCCAGCAGCCTGTGGGAACGGGGGAATTCACCCCTCCACTTT
TRBV30	15	-	TRBJ2-2	-	CAWSRSGRGTGELFF	TGTGCCTGGAGTCGTAGCGGAAGGGGCACCGGGGAGCTGTTTTTT
TRBV11-3	12	few	TRBJ1-2	-	CASSGADDGYTF	TGTGCCAGCTCTGGGGCGGACGATGGCTACACCTTC
TRBV5-1	16	few	TRBJ2-1	-	CASSLALARRYNEQFF	TGCGCCAGCAGCTTAGCTCTCGCGCGTCGATACAATGAGCAGTTCTTC
TRBV21-1	15	-	TRBJ2-5	-	CASPPVRQDQETQYF	TGTGCCAGCCCGCCGGTAAGACAGGACCAAGAGACCCAGTACTTC
TRBV21-1	13	-	TRBJ1-5	-	CASRHGLNQPQHF	TGTGCCAGCAGACACGGGTTAAATCAGCCCCAGCATTTT
TRBV2	13	-	TRBJ1-5	-	CASTYQENQPQHF	TGTGCCAGCACCTATCAGGAAAATCAGCCCCAGCATTTT
TRBV2	17	-	TRBJ1-1	-	CASIPTTTRQGNTEAFF	TGTGCCAGCATTCCCACTACGACCCGGCAGGGCAACACTGAAGCTTTCTTT
TRBV5-4	14	-	TRBJ1-2	TRBD1	CASSLGRGQGGYTF	TGTGCCAGCAGCTTGGGCAGGGGGCAGGGTGGCTACACCTTC
TRBV6-1	14	few	TRBJ1-5	TRBD1	CASGPLTGDQPQHF	TGTGCCAGCGGCCCATTGACAGGGGATCAGCCCCAGCATTTT
TRBV2	12	-	TRBJ2-4	-	CASDPTGYIQYF	TGTGCCAGCGATCCCACGGGATACATTCAGTACTTC
TRBV2	12	-	TRBJ1-1	-	CASRNMNTEAFF	TGTGCCAGCAGGAACATGAACACTGAAGCTTTCTTT
TRBV6-5	15	few	TRBJ2-3	TRBD2	CASSYSAGVTDTQYF	TGTGCCAGCAGTTACTCGGCGGGAGTAACAGATACGCAGTATTTT
TRBV2	16	few	TRBJ2-7	TRBD1	CASRSAGGLMSYEQYF	TGTGCCAGCAGGTCGGCAGGGGGCCTAATGTCCTACGAGCAGTACTTC
TRBV15	15	few	TRBJ1-5	TRBD1	CATSKGQTPDQPQHF	TGTGCCACCAGCAAGGGACAGACACCTGATCAGCCCCAGCATTTT
TRBV2	17	few	TRBJ2-7	TRBD1	CASADELSRDRIYEQYF	TGTGCCAGCGCCGACGAATTATCCCGGGACAGGATCTACGAGCAGTACTTC
TRBV5-6	14	few	TRBJ2-5	TRBD1	CASSLGTGEETQYF	TGTGCCAGCAGCCTAGGGACAGGGGAGGAGACCCAGTACTTC